This entry features one T cell receptor beta chain sequence. Its antigen is undetermined. The PCR contained 60 Vbeta and 13 Jbeta primers. TCRdb's copy holds only in-frame clones and misses some; the assay was immunoSEQ multiplex PCR. The table shows 90,000 to 110,000 clones, with about 70% occurring only once. This entry belongs to a study of cytomegalovirus exposure and HLA in healthy donors. Study background: A prior study identified 117 million unique TCR beta sequences from 150 million to 200 million T cells.

Study-level findings and limits: 87-base-pair reads could not separate some V segments, including TRBV6-2 and TRBV6-3. What a later analysis reportedly showed was that an Asian-associated ancestry cluster had fewer N-insertions than the approximately 700-donor mean.

The junction had 10 bases not matched to a gene; V was cut back by 0 bases and J by 5 bases. Germline lookup yields CDR1 SGHRS and CDR2 YFSETQ. CDR3 length: 17 residues. The sample consisted of PBMCs. The TCR originated in a man aged 25 to 40 in good health and CMV-seronegative. The gene calls are TRBV5-1 and TRBJ2-7; 11 bases agree with TRBD1. The CDR3 region has the DNA TGCGCCAGCAGCTTGGACCCCGGGACAGGGGGAAGAGACGAGCAGTACTTC. This translates into CASSLDPGTGGRDEQYF. Based on the CDR3 plus reference TRBV5-1 and TRBJ2-7, the full variable domain is KAGVTQTPRYLIKTRGQQVTLSCSPISGHRSVSWYQQTPGQGLQFLFEYFSETQRNKGNFPGRFSGRQFSNSRSEMNVSTLELGDSALYLCASSLDPGTGGRDEQYFGPGTRLTVT.